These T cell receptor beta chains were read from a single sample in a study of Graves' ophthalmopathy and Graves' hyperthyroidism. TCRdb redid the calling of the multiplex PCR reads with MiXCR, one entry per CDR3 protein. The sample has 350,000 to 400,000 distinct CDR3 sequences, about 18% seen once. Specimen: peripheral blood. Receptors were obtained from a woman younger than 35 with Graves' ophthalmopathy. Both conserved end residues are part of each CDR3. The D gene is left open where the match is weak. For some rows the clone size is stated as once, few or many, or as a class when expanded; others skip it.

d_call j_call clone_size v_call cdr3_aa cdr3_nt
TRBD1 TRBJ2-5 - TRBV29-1 CSARSQGTGEETQYF TGCAGCGCCCGCAGCCAAGGGACAGGGGAAGAGACCCAGTACTTC
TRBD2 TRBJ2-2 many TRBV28 CASSPPSGLVGTGELFF TGTGCCAGCAGTCCCCCATCCGGACTAGTCGGCACCGGGGAGCTGTTTTTT
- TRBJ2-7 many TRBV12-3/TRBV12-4 CASSLIPAYEQYF TGTGCCAGCAGTTTAATCCCGGCCTACGAGCAGTACTTC
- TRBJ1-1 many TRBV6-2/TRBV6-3 CAGPQDYIKAFF TGTGCCGGGCCCCAGGACTATATAAAAGCTTTCTTT
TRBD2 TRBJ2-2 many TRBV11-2 CASSLKRLAGTNTGELFF TGTGCCAGCAGCCTTAAACGACTAGCGGGTACGAACACCGGGGAGCTGTTTTTT
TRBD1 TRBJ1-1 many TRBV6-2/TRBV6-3 CASRNRGPEAFF TGTGCCAGCAGAAACAGGGGGCCTGAAGCTTTCTTT
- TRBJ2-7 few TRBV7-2 CASSPTGGWDLEQYF TGTGCCAGCAGCCCCACAGGAGGCTGGGATCTCGAGCAGTACTTC
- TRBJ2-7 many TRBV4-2 CASSQDFSGAPYEQYF TGTGCCAGCAGCCAAGATTTCTCGGGAGCCCCCTACGAGCAGTACTTC
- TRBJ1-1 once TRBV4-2 CASSQEEAGWNTEAFF TGTGCCAGCAGCCAAGAGGAAGCAGGCTGGAACACTGAAGCTTTCTTT
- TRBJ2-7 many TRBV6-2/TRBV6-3 CASAGDAGYEQYF TGTGCCAGTGCTGGGGACGCGGGATACGAGCAGTACTTC
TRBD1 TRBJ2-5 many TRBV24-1 CATSDQDRGQETQYF TGTGCCACCAGTGACCAGGACAGGGGCCAAGAGACCCAGTACTTC
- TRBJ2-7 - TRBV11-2 CASRQGGRARGSYEQYF TGTGCCAGCAGACAAGGGGGGCGGGCCCGGGGCTCCTACGAGCAGTACTTC
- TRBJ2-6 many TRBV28 CASSLGSKLSGANVLTF TGTGCCAGCAGTCTCGGATCCAAGTTGTCTGGGGCCAACGTCCTGACTTTC
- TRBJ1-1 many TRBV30 CAWSVGGRTEAFF TGTGCCTGGAGTGTAGGGGGGAGGACTGAAGCTTTCTTT